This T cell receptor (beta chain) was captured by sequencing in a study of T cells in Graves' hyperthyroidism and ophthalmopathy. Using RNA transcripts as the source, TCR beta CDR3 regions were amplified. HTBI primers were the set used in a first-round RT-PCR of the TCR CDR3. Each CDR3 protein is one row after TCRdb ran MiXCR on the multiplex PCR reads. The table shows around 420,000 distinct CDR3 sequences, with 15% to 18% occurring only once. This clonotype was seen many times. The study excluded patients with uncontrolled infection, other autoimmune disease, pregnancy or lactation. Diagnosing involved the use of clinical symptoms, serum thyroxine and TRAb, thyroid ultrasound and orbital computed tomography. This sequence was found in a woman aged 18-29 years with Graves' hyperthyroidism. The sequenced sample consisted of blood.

The CDR3 bases are TGTGCCAGCGAGATTAGCGGGAGGCCTCTTAACGAGCAGTACTTC. Protein sequence: CASEISGRPLNEQYF. The rearrangement uses TRBV6-2 or TRBV6-3 and TRBJ2-7; TRBD2 agrees at 10 bases. Germline loops: CDR1 MNHEY, CDR2 SVGEGT. V was clipped by 8 bases and J by 5 bases; unmatched bases: 12. CDR3 size: 15 residues.